This T cell receptor beta chain was captured in a study of graft-versus-host responses after intestinal transplantation (dated by TCRdb to 2020 to 2022). At the level of the whole study: The transplants that recipients received were multivisceral, liver-intestinal, or isolated intestinal. All recipients received anti-thymocyte globulin induction followed by maintenance tacrolimus and steroids for three to four years. Bulk TCR-beta CDR3 sequencing was used to track graft-versus-host and host-versus-graft alloreactive T cell clones in the graft, circulation and bone marrow after intestinal transplantation. Alloreactive clones were identified by sequencing pre-transplant mixed lymphocyte reaction products and comparing them with unstimulated pre-transplant donor and recipient T cells. A cohort of 20 to 25 intestinal transplant recipients, including one retransplant, was enrolled, and 3 patients lacking pretransplant specimens were excluded. A peak of at least 4% donor T cells among recipient peripheral blood mononuclear cells was the definition used for donor T cell macrochimerism. Instead of going to the commercial service, samples from a few later patients were sequenced in-house on an Illumina MiSeq and processed with MiXCR. General study outcomes and caveats: GvH clones were detected in recipient bone marrow, and some appeared earlier in ileal mucosa or blood, consistent with an intestinal mucosal origin. Patients with donor T cell macrochimerism had high GvH to HvG T cell clonal ratios in their allografts. The relatively low number and heterogeneity of intestinal transplant patients limited the conclusions. Peak levels of circulating GvH clones were associated with declines in HvG clones early after transplant.

This clone has a handful of counts. No antigen is known for it. Base qualities are not recorded, but no much larger clone differs from it by a single base. Receptor libraries were prepared by the immunoSEQ multiplex PCR assay. For most patients, genomic DNA was isolated using the Qiagen DNeasy Blood and Tissue Kit and was shipped frozen to Adaptive Biotechnologies for TCR sequencing. High-throughput TCR-beta CDR3 sequencing of genomic DNA from most patients was performed by Adaptive Biotechnologies. The published analysis was carried out like this. TCR sequencing data for approximately 17 patients were retrieved from Adaptive's ImmunoSEQ software; a few other patients were processed with MiXCR and VDJtools. To correct CD4 versus CD8 sorting errors, sequences present in both subsets at a frequency ratio below 5:1 were removed. Because the origin of CDR3 nucleotide sequences shared between donor and recipient could not be assigned, those sequences were removed. Alloreactive clones required at least 2-fold expansion over unstimulated cells and minimum CFSE-low frequency of 0.002% (template counts) or 0.001% (read counts). Clones detected in sequenced pre-transplant spleen, lymph node, or MLR CFSE-low populations of the donor or recipient were defined as mappable. The cumulative frequency of alloreactive clones was calculated as a percentage of all sequences, weighted by copy number. TCRdb holds this immuneACCESS table with in-frame rearrangements only. Some clones are missing; in checked studies, unresolved V genes explain under half, and the rest has no known cause. The V and J calls and clone size were taken over from that table, and D and trimming were inferred from the DNA. Present in this sample are about 98,000 clones, roughly four fifths of which were seen just once. About a sixth of the sample rests with the top ten.

The meaning of the sample's time point label: cells obtained before transplantation from donor or recipient. CD3+CD4+ and CD3+CD8+ populations were FACS-sorted from unstimulated pre-transplant donor and recipient cells taken from spleen or lymph nodes. The junction shows trimming of 2 bases on V and 5 bases on J, plus 13 bases between the germline ends. The CDR3 goes from the cysteine to the phenylalanine over 15 residues. The read is trimmed to its CDR3 DNA, 45 bases read in frame from base 1. Based on the germline V gene, the CDR1 and CDR2 sequences are MNHNS and SASEGT. This receptor was obtained from a human donor who received an intestinal transplant. Sequenced material: unstimulated CD8+ T cells sorted from spleen or lymph node cells, taken before intestinal transplant. The rearrangement joined TRBV6-1 to TRBJ2-4; the D region is possibly TRBD1 or TRBD2, each matching across 5 bases. CDR3 protein: CASSEFLGVENIQYF. DNA sequence: TGTGCCAGCAGTGAATTCCTGGGGGTGGAAAACATTCAGTACTTC.